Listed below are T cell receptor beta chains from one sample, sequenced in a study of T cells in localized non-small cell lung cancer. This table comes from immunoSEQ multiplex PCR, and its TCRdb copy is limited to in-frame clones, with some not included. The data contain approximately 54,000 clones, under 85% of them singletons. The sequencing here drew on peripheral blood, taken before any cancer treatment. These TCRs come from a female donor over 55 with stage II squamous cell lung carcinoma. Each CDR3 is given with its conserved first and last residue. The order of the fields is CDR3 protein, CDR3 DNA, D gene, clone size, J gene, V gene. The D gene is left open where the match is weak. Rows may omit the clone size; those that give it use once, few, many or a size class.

CASSRDSYYEQYF	TGTGCCAGTAGTCGGGACAGTTACTACGAGCAGTACTTC	TRBD1	NA	TRBJ2-7	TRBV19
CASSLERRLNEKLFF	TGTGCCAGCAGCTTAGAAAGGCGGTTAAATGAAAAACTGTTTTTT	NA	NA	TRBJ1-4	TRBV7-2
CASSLQPNTEAFF	TGTGCCAGCAGCTTGCAGCCAAACACTGAAGCTTTCTTT	NA	NA	TRBJ1-1	TRBV5-6
CASNSGTFNEKLFF	TGTGCCAGCAACTCCGGGACCTTTAATGAAAAACTGTTTTTT	NA	NA	TRBJ1-4	TRBV11-2
CASSRQGAGNTIYF	TGTGCCAGCAGCCGACAGGGGGCTGGAAACACCATATATTTT	TRBD1	NA	TRBJ1-3	TRBV2
CASSHTGFNEQFF	TGTGCCAGCAGTCATACAGGGTTCAATGAGCAGTTCTTC	NA	NA	TRBJ2-1	TRBV7-3
CASGVGGGSPLHF	TGTGCCAGCGGGGTGGGGGGCGGATCACCCCTCCACTTT	NA	few	TRBJ1-6	TRBV7-9
CASSLGDTQYF	TGTGCCAGCAGCTTGGGGGATACGCAGTATTTT	NA	NA	TRBJ2-3	TRBV5-4
CASSYSTSGQETQYF	TGTGCCAGCAGTTACTCGACTAGCGGGCAAGAGACCCAGTACTTC	TRBD2	NA	TRBJ2-5	TRBV6-5
CASSPYTQGNSDYNSPLHF	TGCGCCAGCAGTCCTTATACACAGGGCAATAGCGATTATAATTCACCCCTCCACTTT	NA	NA	TRBJ1-6	TRBV5-1
CASSLEGLRSGNTIYF	TGCGCCAGCAGCTTGGAAGGGCTCCGCTCTGGAAACACCATATATTTT	NA	NA	TRBJ1-3	TRBV5-1
CASSYLGKSYEQYF	TGTGCCAGCAGTTACCTGGGCAAATCCTACGAGCAGTACTTC	NA	few	TRBJ2-7	TRBV6-6
CASTDFQRAFF	TGTGCCAGCACGGACTTCCAGCGGGCTTTCTTT	NA	few	TRBJ1-1	TRBV6-5
CASRLTGGYGYTF	TGTGCCAGCAGACTCACAGGGGGCTATGGCTACACCTTC	TRBD1	NA	TRBJ1-2	TRBV7-8
CASSLAAGFSYEQYF	TGTGCCAGCAGCTTGGCGGCGGGCTTCTCCTACGAGCAGTACTTC	NA	NA	TRBJ2-7	TRBV5-4
CASSLDPELTEAFF	TGCGCCAGCAGCTTGGACCCAGAACTAACTGAAGCTTTCTTT	NA	once	TRBJ1-1	TRBV5-1
CASSEMGSGEAFF	TGTGCCAGCAGTGAAATGGGTTCGGGGGAAGCTTTCTTT	NA	NA	TRBJ1-1	TRBV25-1
CSVEEAGVYGYTF	TGCAGCGTTGAAGAAGCAGGGGTCTATGGCTACACCTTC	NA	NA	TRBJ1-2	TRBV29-1
CASSLAAGNQPQHF	TGTGCCAGCAGCTTAGCGGCAGGGAATCAGCCCCAGCATTTT	NA	NA	TRBJ1-5	TRBV7-9
CASSLGGQGPPFF	TGTGCCAGCAGCTTAGGGGGACAGGGCCCGCCTTTCTTT	TRBD1	NA	TRBJ1-1	TRBV7-9
CASSQDSSLGQNQHF	TGTGCCAGCAGCCAAGACTCCTCACTTGGGCAGAACCAGCATTTT	NA	NA	TRBJ1-5	TRBV4-2
CASSWTGGTNEKLFF	TGTGCCAGCAGCTGGACAGGGGGCACTAATGAAAAACTGTTTTTT	TRBD1	NA	TRBJ1-4	TRBV6-1
CSVAGQTSYEQYF	TGCAGCGTTGCTGGACAGACCTCCTACGAGCAGTACTTC	NA	NA	TRBJ2-7	TRBV29-1
CASSQFTGFGMNTEAFF	TGCGCCAGCAGCCAGTTCACAGGGTTCGGTATGAACACTGAAGCTTTCTTT	NA	few	TRBJ1-1	TRBV4-3
CASEDRGHEQYF	TGTGCCAGCGAGGACAGGGGCCACGAGCAGTACTTC	TRBD1	NA	TRBJ2-7	TRBV19
CASSVGRASFEKLFF	TGTGCCAGCAGCGTAGGGAGGGCAAGTTTTGAAAAACTGTTTTTT	NA	NA	TRBJ1-4	TRBV9
CASSQKTGTANYGYTF	TGTGCCAGCAGTCAAAAAACCGGGACAGCCAACTATGGCTACACCTTC	TRBD1	NA	TRBJ1-2	TRBV2
CASSINGQAYEQYF	TGTGCCAGTAGTATCAACGGACAGGCCTACGAGCAGTACTTC	TRBD1	medium-sized	TRBJ2-7	TRBV19
CASSQESDNNYGYTF	TGTGCCAGCAGCCAAGAGTCAGATAATAACTATGGCTACACCTTC	NA	NA	TRBJ1-2	TRBV4-2
CASGGEPNTEAFF	TGTGCCAGCGGCGGAGAACCCAACACTGAAGCTTTCTTT	NA	NA	TRBJ1-1	TRBV10-3
CASSLVGRLFF	TGTGCCAGCAGCTTAGTCGGCAGGCTGTTTTTT	NA	NA	TRBJ1-4	TRBV7-9
CASSPTGESYNEQFF	TGTGCCAGCAGTCCCACAGGGGAAAGTTACAATGAGCAGTTCTTC	TRBD1	NA	TRBJ2-1	TRBV27
CASSPLWKGDEQYF	TGTGCCAGCAGTCCCCTTTGGAAGGGGGACGAGCAGTACTTC	NA	NA	TRBJ2-7	TRBV28
CASSFSPLPNQPQHF	TGTGCCAGCAGTTTTAGTCCCTTGCCCAATCAGCCCCAGCATTTT	NA	NA	TRBJ1-5	TRBV27
CASSLRTGRGYTF	TGTGCCAGCAGCTTGCGCACAGGTCGTGGCTACACCTTC	NA	NA	TRBJ1-2	TRBV7-9
CASSLTDERYTF	TGTGCCAGCAGCCTTACGGACGAGCGCTACACCTTC	NA	NA	TRBJ1-2	TRBV6-5
CAITTDRVTEAFF	TGTGCCATCACAACGGACAGGGTCACTGAAGCTTTCTTT	TRBD1	few	TRBJ1-1	TRBV10-3
CASSLYTPNPGSRSYTF	TGTGCCAGCAGTTTATATACGCCGAACCCTGGGTCCCGGAGCTACACCTTC	NA	NA	TRBJ1-2	TRBV27
CASSALDTNTEAFF	TGTGCCAGCAGCGCCTTGGACACGAACACTGAAGCTTTCTTT	NA	NA	TRBJ1-1	TRBV9
CASSPRGENTEAFF	TGTGCCAGCAGTCCCCGTGGGGAGAACACTGAAGCTTTCTTT	NA	NA	TRBJ1-1	TRBV6-1
CASSSRTDGYTF	TGTGCCAGCAGTAGCAGGACAGATGGCTACACCTTC	NA	NA	TRBJ1-2	TRBV27
CASSLRGLNTEAFF	TGCGCCAGCAGCCTTCGGGGGCTAAACACTGAAGCTTTCTTT	NA	NA	TRBJ1-1	TRBV5-1
CASSPLTGANYGYTF	TGTGCCAGCAGTCCCCTGACAGGGGCTAACTATGGCTACACCTTC	TRBD1	NA	TRBJ1-2	TRBV28
CASSRGRTEAFF	TGTGCCAGCAGCCGGGGGCGGACTGAAGCTTTCTTT	NA	NA	TRBJ1-1	TRBV4-2
CASSYTGRTDTQYF	TGTGCCAGCAGTTACACCGGCCGCACAGATACGCAGTATTTT	NA	NA	TRBJ2-3	TRBV6-5
CASSRGDSIFGEAFF	TGTGCCAGCAGTCGGGGGGACTCCATTTTTGGGGAAGCTTTCTTT	NA	NA	TRBJ1-1	TRBV6-6
CASSLDPGGSYNSPLHF	TGTGCCAGCAGCTTAGATCCGGGGGGCTCCTATAATTCACCCCTCCACTTT	NA	NA	TRBJ1-6	TRBV7-2
CASSQAQGGAGYGYTF	TGCGCCAGCAGCCAAGCTCAGGGGGGCGCCGGCTATGGCTACACCTTC	TRBD1	NA	TRBJ1-2	TRBV4-1
CASSRDSQPFYEQYF	TGTGCCAGCAGCCGTGACAGTCAACCGTTCTACGAGCAGTACTTC	NA	NA	TRBJ2-7	TRBV7-2
CSVRTGGYEQYF	TGCAGCGTCCGGACGGGGGGCTACGAGCAGTACTTC	TRBD2	once	TRBJ2-7	TRBV29-1
CASSLGNSLRGPRNTIYF	TGTGCCAGCAGCTTGGGGAACTCCCTCAGGGGGCCGAGGAACACCATATATTTT	TRBD1	once	TRBJ1-3	TRBV11-2
CASGLGETQYF	TGTGCTAGTGGTCTGGGGGAGACCCAGTACTTC	NA	NA	TRBJ2-5	TRBV12-5
CASSLGQGRSYGYTF	TGTGCCAGCAGCTTGGGCCAGGGGAGGTCCTATGGCTACACCTTC	NA	NA	TRBJ1-2	TRBV5-4
CASSKDRQETQYF	TGTGCCAGCAGCAAAGACAGGCAAGAGACCCAGTACTTC	NA	NA	TRBJ2-5	TRBV11-2
CASRSRERAFF	TGTGCCAGCAGGTCCCGTGAGAGGGCTTTCTTT	NA	NA	TRBJ1-1	TRBV6-5
CAIRARGYTF	TGTGCCATCCGGGCTAGGGGCTACACCTTC	NA	NA	TRBJ1-2	TRBV10-3
CASSSRQNTEAFF	TGTGCCAGCAGTTCTCGACAGAACACTGAAGCTTTCTTT	NA	once	TRBJ1-1	TRBV6-1
CASSQAPGSRSGNTIYF	TGCGCCAGCAGCCAAGCCCCAGGGAGTAGGTCTGGAAACACCATATATTTT	NA	NA	TRBJ1-3	TRBV4-1
CASSPRYNSPLHF	TGTGCCAGCAGCCCAAGATATAATTCACCCCTCCACTTT	NA	NA	TRBJ1-6	TRBV28
CASSGPRGDYGYTF	TGTGCCAGCAGCGGGCCCCGAGGGGACTATGGCTACACCTTC	NA	NA	TRBJ1-2	TRBV7-2